The 30 T cell receptor beta chains presented below share a single source sample, sequenced in a study of cytomegalovirus exposure and HLA in healthy donors. With 60 Vbeta and 13 Jbeta primers, the PCR was carried out. Using immunoSEQ multiplex PCR, the repertoire was profiled, and TCRdb retains in-frame clones only, with some absent. This sample yields 210,000 or so clones, of which about three quarters are seen a single time; approximately 2.1% belongs to the top ten. Sample: PBMCs. The receptor source for this set is a woman in her twenties or thirties in good health and CMV-seropositive.

This chain joins TRBV5-1 and TRBJ1-2, with 7 bases fitting TRBD1. Germline CDR1 SGHRS, CDR2 YFSETQ. With 3 bases clipped from V and 1 base from J, the junction kept 3 bases outside the gene matches. The CDR3 spans 14 residues. Written as DNA, the CDR3 is TGCGCCAGCAGCTCCCAGGGGGTTAACTATGGCTACACCTTC. It yields the protein CASSSQGVNYGYTF.

This clone occurred once. The chain has TRBV4-3 and TRBJ1-2; no reliable D call. CDR1 LGHNA and CDR2 YSLEER come from the germline V gene. This CDR3 has 13 residues. V lost 0 bases and J lost 4, with 6 bases in between. The CDR3 DNA reads TGCGCCAGCAGCCAAGAAGCAGGCTATGGCTACACCTTC. Its translation is CASSQEAGYGYTF.

The chain carries TRBV20-1 and TRBJ2-4; 11 nucleotides align to TRBD2. V shed 6 bases, J shed 16 bases, and the junction held 8 bases outside the gene matches. Germline-derived CDR1 and CDR2 are DFQATT and SNEGSKA (reference sequence). The CDR3 has 11 amino acids. CDR3 sequence reads: CSAIPGLAAYF. DNA of the CDR3: TGCAGTGCCATTCCGGGACTAGCGGCCTACTTC.

This chain uses TRBV7-2 with TRBJ1-1, with a possible D match to TRBD1 (5 bases). The germline gives CDR1 SGHTA, CDR2 FQGNSA. The CDR3 runs 15 residues. Trimming cost V 2 bases and J 4 bases, with 14 bases left between them. The CDR3: CASSLMPQGGTEAFF. DNA for the CDR3: TGTGCCAGCAGCTTAATGCCCCAGGGAGGCACTGAAGCTTTCTTT. Full variable domain (rest looked up from reference TRBV7-2 and TRBJ1-1): GAGVSQSPSNKVTEKGKDVELRCDPISGHTALYWYRQSLGQGLEFLIYFQGNSAPDKSGLPSDRFSAERTGGSVSTLTIQRTQQEDSAVYLCASSLMPQGGTEAFFGQGTRLTVV.

The J gene is TRBJ1-1, the V gene TRBV28, with 7 bases matching TRBD1. The CDR3 covers 13 residues. Germline V CDR1 and CDR2: MDHEN, SYDVKM. The V gene end was trimmed by 10 bases and the J gene end by 2 bases; junction bases not matched to a gene: 7. The CDR3 region has the DNA TGTGCCACCGAGGGGGCAGGAAACACTGAAGCTTTCTTT. Amino acids: CATEGAGNTEAFF.

The V call is TRBV28, the J call TRBJ2-3; a weak D match, TRBD1 (5 bases). This CDR3 spans 15 amino acids. V dropped 6 bases and J dropped 0 bases, with 13 bases sitting between them. Germline V gene data show CDR1 as MDHEN and CDR2 as SYDVKM. CDR3 sequence (DNA): TGTGCCAGCAGCCCGATAAGGGGTAGCACAGATACGCAGTATTTT. It is translated as CASSPIRGSTDTQYF.

This chain connects TRBV19 to TRBJ1-1; the D gene is possibly TRBD1 (5 bases). The V end lost 0 bases, the J end lost 7 bases, and 15 bases lay between the germline ends. CDR1 and CDR2 (germline): LNHDA, SQIVND (reference sequence). The CDR3 extends over 15 amino acids. CDR3 DNA sequence: TGTGCCAGTAGTATAGATTTGGGGCAGACCGTTGAAGCTTTCTTT. This gives the protein CASSIDLGQTVEAFF.

The table lists this clone with a few counts. The gene calls are TRBV7-2 and TRBJ2-5, with 7 bases identical to TRBD1. The CDR3 is 14 amino acids. The V and J ends lost 2 bases and 5 bases, in that order; junction bases with no gene match: 5. CDR1 is SGHTA, CDR2 FQGNSA, per germline. The CDR3 protein is CASSLSRGPETQYF. The DNA of the CDR3 is TGTGCCAGCAGCTTATCAAGGGGGCCTGAGACCCAGTACTTC.

The chain has TRBV5-6 and TRBJ2-1; TRBD1 agrees at 10 bases. V lost 3 bases, J lost 4 bases, and 4 bases stayed unmatched. This CDR3 is 15 amino acids long. Per the germline V gene, CDR1 is SGHDT and CDR2 is YYEEEE. The CDR3 DNA reads as TGTGCCAGCAGCTCCGCGGGACAGGGGTACAATGAGCAGTTCTTC. It yields the protein CASSSAGQGYNEQFF. Looking up the rest from reference TRBV5-6 and TRBJ2-1 gives the full variable domain: DAGVTQSPTHLIKTRGQQVTLRCSPKSGHDTVSWYQQALGQGPQFIFQYYEEEERQRGNFPDRFSGHQFPNYSSELNVNALLLGDSALYLCASSSAGQGYNEQFFGPGTRLTVL.

This sequence joins TRBV2 and TRBJ2-7; 7 bases are a match to TRBD1. The ends lost 6 bases at V and 4 bases at J; junction bases unmatched: 3. The CDR3 consists of 12 residues. Germline loops: CDR1 SNHLY, CDR2 FYNNEI. In nucleotides, the CDR3 is TGTGCCAGCAGAGTGGGACAGTACGAGCAGTACTTC. It translates to CASRVGQYEQYF.

The chain is built from TRBV4-2 and TRBJ1-2, with a tentative D call TRBD1 (5 bases). The length of the CDR3 is 15 residues. With 0 bases removed from V and 4 bases from J, the gap between germline ends came to 12 bases. Germline CDR1 and CDR2: LGHNA and YNFKEQ. The CDR3: CASSQEYETVYGYTF. In nucleotides, the CDR3 is TGTGCCAGCAGCCAAGAATATGAGACAGTCTATGGCTACACCTTC.

The V call is TRBV4-3, the J call TRBJ2-2, with D possibly TRBD1 on 6 matching bases. The germline V gene encodes CDR1 LGHNA and CDR2 YSLEER. Trimming took off 0 bases at V and 8 bases at J, with 10 bases between the two ends. This CDR3 has 14 amino acids. CDR3 in amino acids: CASSQDPQGGELFF. In DNA, the CDR3 is TGCGCCAGCAGCCAAGATCCACAGGGTGGGGAGCTGTTTTTT.

V and J are TRBV5-6 and TRBJ1-1; 8 nucleotides agree with TRBD1. The CDR3 runs to 11 residues. With 3 bases clipped from V and 12 bases from J, the junction kept 4 bases outside the gene matches. CDR1 and CDR2 (germline): SGHDT, YYEEEE. The CDR3 protein is CASSWGQVSFF. The DNA of the CDR3 is TGTGCCAGCAGCTGGGGACAGGTATCTTTCTTT.

This chain joins TRBV7-9 and TRBJ2-3; the match to TRBD2 covers 13 bases. Germline assignment: CDR1 SEHNR and CDR2 FQNEAQ (reference sequence). J lost 3 bases, V lost 5 bases, and 11 bases had no gene match. This CDR3 contains 18 residues. CDR3 DNA sequence: TGTGCCAGCAGCCGCGCTGGACTAGCGGGGGTCACGACAGATACGCAGTATTTT. Translating gives CASSRAGLAGVTTDTQYF.

This chain links TRBV4-2 with TRBJ2-5; perhaps TRBD2 as D (5 bases). Germline V CDR1 and CDR2: LGHNA, YNFKEQ. V lost 1 base and J lost 2, with 17 bases in between. CDR3 size: 17 residues. DNA of the CDR3: TGTGCCAGCAGCCAAGCCGCCGCCTTGGGCGGGCAAGAGACCCAGTACTTC. Protein product: CASSQAAALGGQETQYF.

The rearrangement joins TRBV7-2 to TRBJ1-4, with D unclear. Looked up from germline, CDR1 is SGHTA and CDR2 is FQGNSA. The CDR3 has 14 residues. V gave up 5 bases and J gave up 8 bases, with 15 bases separating them. In nucleotides, the CDR3 is TGTGCCAGCAGCCCCGAGGCGTTTGGCGAAAAACTGTTTTTT. It is translated as CASSPEAFGEKLFF.

Here the CDR3 DNA reads TGTGCCAGCAGTTTTTGTCTAGCGGGATTGTACCGACGGCATGAGCAGTTCTTC. Translated, it gives CASSFCLAGLYRRHEQFF. V gene TRBV6-4 combines with J gene TRBJ2-1, with TRBD2 matching 9 bases. Germline V gene lookup returns CDR1 MRHNA and CDR2 SNTAGT. V lost 5 bases to trimming and J lost 8 bases; unmatched junction nucleotides: 19. The CDR3 runs 18 residues.

The chain employs TRBV9 and TRBJ2-1; 8 bases match TRBD2. J was trimmed by 9 bases and V by 0 bases; bases with no gene match: 11. Germline V CDR1 and CDR2: SGDLS, YYNGEE. The CDR3 is made up of 16 amino acids. The CDR3 region is CASSVGPLAGPGEQFF. The CDR3 DNA reads as TGTGCCAGCAGCGTAGGACCTTTAGCGGGGCCCGGTGAGCAGTTCTTC.

This clone was counted only a few times. The chain joins TRBV5-5 to TRBJ1-2; D unclear. The V end lost 0 bases, the J end lost 2 bases, and 8 bases lay between the germline ends. CDR3 size: 14 residues. The germline gives CDR1 SGHKS, CDR2 YYEKEE (reference sequence). CDR3 sequence (DNA): TGTGCCAGCAGCTTGGTAAACGAGAACTATGGCTACACCTTC. Translating it yields CASSLVNENYGYTF.

The rearrangement uses TRBV19 and TRBJ2-7; 7 positions match TRBD2. The length of the CDR3 is 14 residues. The V gene's germline CDR1 is LNHDA and CDR2 SQIVND (reference sequence). Germline trimming cut 4 bases from V and 6 bases from J; bases unmatched to any gene: 9. In DNA, the CDR3 is TGTGCCAGTAGTACCCGGGACTACTCCCCCGAGCAGTACTTC. This gives the protein CASSTRDYSPEQYF.

This clone was seen just once. This chain joins TRBV6-6 and TRBJ2-4, with D possibly being TRBD2 (6 bases). CDR1 and CDR2 from the germline V gene are MNHNY and SVGAGI (reference sequence). Trimming shortened V by 6 bases and J by 5 bases, and 14 bases separated the two germline ends. The CDR3 is made up of 14 amino acids. CDR3 loop: CASRDPGAQNIQYF. DNA of the CDR3: TGTGCCAGCAGGGACCCGGGAGCTCAAAACATTCAGTACTTC.

This clone has only one observation. The gene calls are TRBV2 and TRBJ1-6; 8 nucleotides align to TRBD1. Looked up from germline, CDR1 is SNHLY and CDR2 is FYNNEI. The CDR3 extends over 16 amino acids. V shed 1 base, J shed 9 bases, and the junction held 8 bases outside the gene matches. CDR3 residues: CASSEDRGQGGSPLHF. The DNA for the CDR3 is TGTGCCAGCAGTGAAGATCGAGGACAGGGTGGTTCACCCCTCCACTTT.

This chain joins TRBV25-1 and TRBJ1-4; 11 bases map to TRBD1. V trimming: 6 bases; J trimming: 7 bases; junction bases outside the gene matches: 1. This CDR3 comprises 13 residues. Per the germline V gene, CDR1 is MGHDK and CDR2 is SYGVNS. CDR3 coding DNA: TGTGCCAGCAGGGGACAGGGGGGTGAAAAACTGTTTTTT. Amino acids: CASRGQGGEKLFF.

This rearrangement joins TRBV4-3 to TRBJ2-2; possible D gene TRBD2, 5 bases. The CDR3 sequence is 15 residues long. V gave up 1 base and J gave up 4 bases, with 10 bases separating them. The germline CDR1 and CDR2 sequences are LGHNA and YSLEER. For the CDR3, the DNA is TGCGCCAGCAGCCAAGGGCGGGCCCGCACCGGGGAGCTGTTTTTT. Its protein is CASSQGRARTGELFF.

V is TRBV27 and J is TRBJ1-4; TRBD1 matches 7 bases. The CDR3 runs 15 residues. CDR1 is MNHEY, CDR2 SMNVEV, per germline (reference sequence). V was clipped by 3 bases and J by 2 bases; unmatched bases: 3. The CDR3 nucleotides read TGTGCCAGCAGTTTGACAGGGCTCACTAATGAAAAACTGTTTTTT. It yields the protein CASSLTGLTNEKLFF. Looking up the rest from reference TRBV27 and TRBJ1-4 gives the full variable domain: EAQVTQNPRYLITVTGKKLTVTCSQNMNHEYMSWYRQDPGLGLRQIYYSMNVEVTDKGDVPEGYKVSRKEKRNFPLILESPSPNQTSLYFCASSLTGLTNEKLFFGSGTQLSVL.

The rearrangement links TRBV5-1 to TRBJ2-7; 13 positions agree with TRBD2. CDR3 length: 18 amino acids. Germline trimming cut 4 bases from V and 1 base from J; bases unmatched to any gene: 11. CDR1 and CDR2 from the germline V gene are SGHRS and YFSETQ. In nucleotides, the CDR3 is TGCGCCAGCAGCCGCCGACTAGCGGGAGGTTTGTCTTCCTACGAGCAGTACTTC. This sequence encodes CASSRRLAGGLSSYEQYF.

The CDR3 bases are TGTGCCAGCAGCCAAGATTTAGCGGGGGGCACAGATACGCAGTATTTT. This gives the protein CASSQDLAGGTDTQYF. The V call is TRBV14, the J call TRBJ2-3, with TRBD2 matching 9 bases. V gave up 0 bases and J gave up 1 base; unmatched junction bases: 2. Germline lookup yields CDR1 SGHDN and CDR2 FVKESK. The CDR3 consists of 16 residues.

The chain is built from TRBV9 and TRBJ2-7; 11 positions agree with TRBD2. The CDR3 totals 20 residues. Germline CDR1 SGDLS, CDR2 YYNGEE. The ends lost 0 bases at V and 0 bases at J; junction bases unmatched: 14. CDR3 in amino acids: CASSVVVCTSGSWSSYEQYF. The CDR3 nucleotides read TGTGCCAGCAGCGTAGTGGTCTGTACTAGCGGGAGCTGGAGCTCCTACGAGCAGTACTTC.

This chain links TRBV5-1 with TRBJ2-2, with TRBD1 as a possible D gene (6 bases). Trimming shortened V by 2 bases and J by 7 bases, and 12 bases separated the two germline ends. CDR1 SGHRS and CDR2 YFSETQ come from the germline V gene. The CDR3 is made up of 14 amino acids. CDR3 protein: CASSLGQNGGELFF. CDR3 in DNA: TGCGCCAGCAGCTTAGGACAGAACGGCGGGGAGCTGTTTTTT. Supplemented by reference TRBV5-1 and TRBJ2-2, the full variable domain reads KAGVTQTPRYLIKTRGQQVTLSCSPISGHRSVSWYQQTPGQGLQFLFEYFSETQRNKGNFPGRFSGRQFSNSRSEMNVSTLELGDSALYLCASSLGQNGGELFFGEGSRLTVL.

This chain joins TRBV28 and TRBJ1-2; a weak D match, TRBD1 (5 bases). Trimming shortened V by 7 bases and J by 5 bases, and 14 bases separated the two germline ends. CDR1 is MDHEN and CDR2 is SYDVKM in the germline V gene. There are 13 residues in the CDR3. CDR3 sequence reads: CASTATETYGYTF. For the CDR3, the DNA is TGTGCCAGCACCGCGACAGAGACATATGGCTACACCTTC.